This T cell receptor (beta chain) was captured by sequencing in a study of response to subunit inactivated influenza vaccine. TCRdb re-called the RT-PCR reads with MiXCR, one entry per CDR3 protein. The sample includes about 500,000 distinct CDR3 sequences, 13% seen only once; the top ten take roughly 14%. This CDR3 has 14 residues. V lost 5 bases and J lost 6, with 17 bases in between. Germline V gives CDR1 ENHRY, CDR2 SYGVKD. Points from the study as a whole: The authors suggested that few new T cells are recruited per seasonal influenza vaccination.

This clonotype was observed a few times. What it recognizes is unknown. The rearrangement joins TRBV10-3 to TRBJ2-7, with D possibly being TRBD2 (5 bases). The specimen comprised PBMCs from blood, sampled roughly 46 days after vaccination. The TCR was taken from a man in his forties or fifties who received an inactivated influenza vaccine. The CDR3 is CAISSIAAEFEQYF. CDR3 coding DNA: TGTGCCATCAGTTCTATTGCAGCGGAGTTCGAGCAGTACTTC.